What follows is one TCR beta chain and its context. Antigen specificity is unknown. This specimen belongs to a study of shared clonotypes between healthy human individuals. General study results and limits: Clonotypes not shared had lower generation probabilities than those common to all four donors.

CD45RO-negative cells were positively selected for CCR7, leaving out terminally differentiated effector memory CD45RA+ cells. Assay execution proceeded at the deep level. Data came from immunoSEQ multiplex PCR; TCRdb stores just in-frame clones and leaves some out. The data hold 550,000 to 600,000 clones, with about 98% observed a single time. The CDR3 runs 15 residues. With 5 bases clipped from V and 2 bases from J, the junction kept 9 bases outside the gene matches. The germline gives CDR1 MNHEY, CDR2 SVGAGI. The sequenced sample was naive CD8+ T cells sorted from blood. The TCR originated in a man younger than 45 in good health. This sequence joins TRBV6-5 and TRBJ2-7; 7 positions agree with TRBD1. The CDR3 loop is CASSHGTASTYEQYF. The DNA for the CDR3 is TGTGCCAGCAGTCACGGGACAGCTTCAACCTACGAGCAGTACTTC.